Listed below are T cell receptor beta chains from one sample, sequenced in a study of identical twins. TCRdb recomputed calls from the 5' RACE reads with MiXCR, one row per CDR3 protein. The repertoire holds 520,000 or so distinct CDR3 sequences, with about 20% as singletons. This sample also belongs to another study, concerning T cells expressing NK-cell markers.

The specimen was CD4+ T cells sorted from blood. The receptor source for this set is a woman between 18 and 29 years old in good health. The CDR3 runs from the conserved cysteine through the conserved F or W. A D gene is named only where the DNA matches it firmly. Rows give clone size only sometimes, using once, few, many, or a class for an expanded clone.

>TRBJ2-1|NA|TRBV29-1|TRBD2
CSGGLAGYNEQFF
TGCAGCGGGGGACTAGCGGGATACAATGAGCAGTTCTTC
>TRBJ2-4|NA|TRBV12-3/TRBV12-4|TRBD2
CASSRGGPGEGNIQYF
TGTGCCAGCAGTCGAGGCGGGCCCGGGGAGGGAAACATTCAGTACTTC
>TRBJ1-1|few|TRBV12-3/TRBV12-4|NA
CASSGRVQGNTEAFF
TGTGCCAGCAGTGGCAGGGTGCAGGGGAACACTGAAGCTTTCTTT
>TRBJ1-4|few|TRBV20-1|NA
CSAVSNEKLFF
TGCAGTGCTGTGTCTAATGAAAAACTGTTTTTT
>TRBJ2-7|few|TRBV12-3/TRBV12-4|NA
CASSTLYYEQYF
TGTGCCAGCAGTACCCTCTACTACGAGCAGTACTTC
>TRBJ1-1|once|TRBV10-3|TRBD1
CAIRDYFAGGNEAFF
TGTGCCATCAGAGATTACTTTGCAGGGGGTAATGAAGCTTTCTTT
>TRBJ2-7|few|TRBV7-2|NA
CASSLPPGKSLGQQYF
TGTGCCAGCAGCCTTCCGCCAGGGAAGAGTCTCGGGCAGCAGTACTTC
>TRBJ2-3|NA|TRBV4-3|NA
CASSQGRGTSTDTQYF
TGCGCCAGCAGCCAAGGGAGGGGAACTAGCACAGATACGCAGTATTTT
>TRBJ1-2|few|TRBV7-2|NA
CASSSSPGINYGYTF
TGTGCCAGCAGCTCCAGTCCGGGTATAAACTATGGCTACACCTTC
>TRBJ2-5|NA|TRBV15|TRBD2
CATSSRGGRETQYF
TGTGCCACCAGCTCGCGGGGGGGCAGGGAGACCCAGTACTTC
>TRBJ1-1|NA|TRBV15|NA
CATSRDITRSAAEAFF
TGTGCCACCAGCAGAGATATTACTCGATCGGCGGCTGAAGCTTTCTTT
>TRBJ2-1|many|TRBV12-3/TRBV12-4|NA
CASSSPGRVSEQFF
TGTGCCAGCAGTTCCCCGGGAAGGGTATCTGAGCAGTTCTTC
>TRBJ2-2|NA|TRBV20-1|TRBD2
CSATGTSGLNTGELFF
TGCAGTGCTACCGGTACTAGCGGTTTGAACACCGGGGAGCTGTTTTTT
>TRBJ1-2|NA|TRBV20-1|TRBD1
CSAIRGRDGYTF
TGCAGTGCTATCAGGGGGCGGGATGGCTACACCTTC
>TRBJ2-7|NA|TRBV5-1|TRBD2
CASSFTSGTTNEQYF
TGCGCCAGCAGCTTTACCTCCGGGACTACGAACGAGCAGTACTTC
>TRBJ2-3|NA|TRBV20-1|NA
CSVIVPARTDTQYF
TGCAGTGTCATCGTTCCCGCCAGGACAGATACGCAGTATTTT
>TRBJ2-3|NA|TRBV7-9|NA
CASSLGVGLSTDTQYF
TGTGCCAGCAGCTTAGGGGTGGGACTTAGCACAGATACGCAGTATTTT
>TRBJ2-5|NA|TRBV9|NA
CASSPGGSRETQYF
TGTGCCAGCAGCCCTGGTGGCAGCCGGGAGACCCAGTACTTC
>TRBJ2-5|few|TRBV10-3|NA
CAISDTGFQETQYF
TGTGCCATCAGTGACACCGGGTTCCAAGAGACCCAGTACTTC
>TRBJ1-5|many|TRBV12-3/TRBV12-4|NA
CASSPTGNQPQHF
TGCGCCAGCAGCCCGACAGGCAATCAGCCCCAGCATTTT
>TRBJ1-4|NA|TRBV11-2|NA
CASSLGPDPLRKLFF
TGTGCCAGCAGCTTAGGCCCGGACCCGTTGCGGAAACTGTTTTTT
>TRBJ2-1|NA|TRBV15|TRBD2
CATSPRTSANEQFF
TGTGCCACCAGCCCGCGGACTAGCGCCAATGAGCAGTTCTTC
>TRBJ2-4|few|TRBV10-3|NA
CAISSGNIQYF
TGTGCCATCTCCTCAGGAAACATTCAGTACTTC